The 30 T cell receptor beta chains below all came from one sample that was sequenced in a study of T cells in tumors after PD-1 blockade. Sequencing was performed with immunoSEQ multiplex PCR; in TCRdb, only in-frame clones are kept and a portion is missing. This sample carries some 60,000 clones, about 82% of them seen once, and the ten largest clones take about an eighth. The material was PBMCs, obtained before anti-PD-1 treatment. All receptors come from a human donor with basal cell carcinoma.

V and J are TRBV19 and TRBJ2-7; D possibly uses TRBD1 or TRBD2 (6 bases each). CDR3 length equals 15 residues. V shed 2 bases and J shed 5 bases, with 16 bases lying between them. Germline V gives CDR1 LNHDA, CDR2 SQIVND (reference sequence). The CDR3 is CASSISPSRGDEQYF. CDR3 sequence (DNA): TGTGCCAGTAGTATATCCCCGTCTAGGGGGGACGAGCAGTACTTC.

This clone appeared a single time. The V and J genes are TRBV6-2 or TRBV6-3 and TRBJ2-4, with TRBD1 identical over 8 bases. Germline V gives CDR1 MNHEY, CDR2 SVGEGT. V shed 2 bases, J shed 6 bases, and the junction held 6 bases outside the gene matches. The CDR3 runs 15 residues. In DNA, the CDR3 is TGTGCCAGCAGTTACGTTGGACAGGGAGGAAACATTCAGTACTTC. Encoded protein: CASSYVGQGGNIQYF.

This clone appeared once. The chain recombines TRBV5-5 with TRBJ1-4; TRBD1 might be the D (5 bases). The CDR3 spans 15 residues. Trimming shortened V by 7 bases and J by 0 bases, and 13 bases separated the two germline ends. Germline V gene sequence: CDR1 SGHKS, CDR2 YYEKEE (reference sequence). The CDR3 loop is CASALGPTTNEKLFF. The CDR3 DNA reads TGTGCCAGCGCCTTGGGGCCGACAACTAATGAAAAACTGTTTTTT.

The rearrangement joins TRBV6-4 to TRBJ2-1, with TRBD2 as a possible D gene (5 bases). CDR3 length: 15 amino acids. Germline-derived CDR1 and CDR2 are MRHNA and SNTAGT. V lost 8 bases and J lost 0, with 14 bases in between. The CDR3 sequence is CASSPGRDSYNEQFF. DNA of the CDR3: TGTGCCAGCTCCCCAGGCCGGGACTCCTACAATGAGCAGTTCTTC.

J is TRBJ2-1 and V is TRBV29-1; TRBD2 agrees at 10 bases. Germline V gives CDR1 SQVTM, CDR2 ANQGSEA. V lost 2 bases, J lost 0 bases, and 7 bases stayed unmatched. The length of the CDR3 is 17 residues. Here the CDR3 DNA reads TGCAGCGTTGAACTAGCGGGGGTATTTTTCTCCTACAATGAGCAGTTCTTC. Amino acids: CSVELAGVFFSYNEQFF.

The chain couples TRBV29-1 to TRBJ1-4, with D perhaps matching TRBD1 (5 bases). V lost 6 bases and J lost 2, with 10 bases in between. This CDR3 has 13 amino acids. Per the germline V gene, CDR1 is SQVTM and CDR2 is ANQGSEA. The DNA of the CDR3 is TGCAGCGTCAGGGTTCCCACTAATGAAAAACTGTTTTTT. Translated: CSVRVPTNEKLFF.

The rearrangement joins TRBV7-9 to TRBJ2-7; unclear D gene. Germline V CDR1 and CDR2: SEHNR, FQNEAQ (reference sequence). The CDR3 is 12 amino acids. Trimming took off 5 bases at V and 6 bases at J, with 11 bases between the two ends. The DNA of the CDR3 is TGTGCCAGCAGCCTACCAAACCGCGAGCAGTACTTC. Encoded protein: CASSLPNREQYF.

The chain combines TRBV2 with TRBJ2-1, with 8 bases identical to TRBD2. Germline V gene lookup returns CDR1 SNHLY and CDR2 FYNNEI. J was trimmed by 9 bases and V by 1 base; bases with no gene match: 14. This CDR3 is 17 amino acids long. The chain's CDR3 is CASSEDGAGANPREQFF. The CDR3 DNA sequence: TGTGCCAGCAGTGAAGATGGAGCGGGGGCAAATCCGCGTGAGCAGTTCTTC.

The chain employs TRBV27 and TRBJ1-6; 7 bases line up with TRBD1. Germline V CDR1 and CDR2: MNHEY, SMNVEV (reference sequence). Trimming at V came to 6 bases and at J to 10 bases, leaving 12 bases not matched to a gene. There are 15 residues in the CDR3. CDR3 DNA: TGTGCCAGCAGGCTAGACAGGGTTGGGAGCTCACCCCTCCACTTT. Translation: CASRLDRVGSSPLHF.

This chain joins TRBV28 and TRBJ1-2; a possible D gene is TRBD1 (5 bases). V gave up 9 bases and J gave up 5 bases, with 16 bases separating them. CDR3 length: 13 amino acids. CDR1 and CDR2 from the germline V gene are MDHEN and SYDVKM. CDR3 in DNA: TGTGCCAGTAACACAGGAGGCTCTTATGGCTACACCTTC. Translated: CASNTGGSYGYTF.

This clone occurred a few times. The chain is built from TRBV9 and TRBJ2-2; D tentatively reads TRBD1 or TRBD2 (7 bases each). The V gene lost 6 bases and the J gene lost 0 bases, with 15 bases spanning the gap. Germline CDR1 reads SGDLS; CDR2 reads YYNGEE. The CDR3 has 16 residues. CDR3 nucleotide sequence: TGTGCCAGCACCCCCGGGGGGACAGCGAACACCGGGGAGCTGTTTTTT. Translated, it gives CASTPGGTANTGELFF.

This clone has only one observation. The rearrangement uses TRBV7-9 and TRBJ1-1; D gene ambiguous. V dropped 3 bases and J dropped 1 base, with 18 bases sitting between them. The CDR3 is 17 amino acids. Germline lookup yields CDR1 SEHNR and CDR2 FQNEAQ (reference sequence). CDR3 nucleotide sequence: TGTGCCAGCAGCTTTAACCCGACAACGGGGAGGAACACTGAAGCTTTCTTT. As protein: CASSFNPTTGRNTEAFF.

This chain joins TRBV7-6 and TRBJ1-1; TRBD1 agrees at 11 bases. The CDR3 has 15 amino acids. With V trimmed by 5 bases and J by 5 bases, 7 bases remained unmatched. Germline values: CDR1 SGHVS, CDR2 FNYEAQ. The CDR3 is CASSPGTGGRTEAFF. In nucleotides, the CDR3 is TGTGCCAGCAGCCCGGGGACAGGGGGTCGGACTGAAGCTTTCTTT.

Only a few counts were recorded for this clone. The V call is TRBV4-1, the J call TRBJ1-4, with D uncertain. V was shortened by 4 bases and J by 3 bases, with 15 bases between the two germline ends. The CDR3 covers 16 residues. Germline V gene lookup returns CDR1 MGHRA and CDR2 YSYEKL. For the CDR3, the DNA is TGCGCCAGCAGCCTTCAAGACGGCCGACCTAATGAAAAACTGTTTTTT. Its protein is CASSLQDGRPNEKLFF.

This chain connects TRBV5-5 to TRBJ2-1; D unresolved. CDR1 and CDR2 from the germline V gene are SGHKS and YYEKEE (reference sequence). This CDR3 has 12 residues. Trimming took 0 bases from V and 7 from J, leaving 5 bases between them. The CDR3 coding sequence is TGTGCCAGCAGCTTGGAGGGTAATGAGCAGTTCTTC. Its translation: CASSLEGNEQFF.

This sequence joins TRBV2 and TRBJ1-6; TRBD1 is a possible D gene (5 bases). V was shortened by 6 bases and J by 7 bases, with 13 bases between the two germline ends. The CDR3 runs 14 residues. Germline assignment: CDR1 SNHLY and CDR2 FYNNEI. The CDR3 spells CASRAGYGNSPLHF. CDR3 DNA sequence: TGTGCCAGCAGGGCAGGGTATGGGAATTCACCCCTCCACTTT.

The chain couples TRBV6-5 to TRBJ2-7, with a possible D match to TRBD2 (5 bases). Germline loops: CDR1 MNHEY, CDR2 SVGAGI. The CDR3 length is 15 residues. V lost 5 bases and J 0 bases, leaving 14 bases between the germline ends. The CDR3 region is CASSHPPGSSYEQYF. The CDR3 region has the DNA TGTGCCAGCAGTCATCCCCCGGGGAGCTCCTACGAGCAGTACTTC.

The V gene is TRBV6-4, the J gene TRBJ2-1, with 8 nucleotides matching TRBD2. The CDR3 extends over 14 amino acids. V gave up 5 bases and J gave up 6 bases; unmatched junction bases: 6. Germline CDR1 MRHNA, CDR2 SNTAGT. CDR3 protein: CASSNTGTSNEQFF. The CDR3 DNA sequence: TGTGCCAGCAGTAATACCGGGACTAGCAATGAGCAGTTCTTC.

The genes are TRBV28 and TRBJ2-7; D not certain. Trimming took 5 bases from V and 3 from J, leaving 11 bases between them. Per the germline V gene, CDR1 is MDHEN and CDR2 is SYDVKM. This CDR3 comprises 13 residues. In nucleotides, the CDR3 is TGTGCCAGCAGTCTCTCTCGGAACTACGAGCAGTACTTC. It translates to CASSLSRNYEQYF. Combining the CDR3 with reference TRBV28 and TRBJ2-7 gives the whole variable domain DVKVTQSSRYLVKRTGEKVFLECVQDMDHENMFWYRQDPGLGLRLIYFSYDVKMKEKGDIPEGYSVSREKKERFSLILESASTNQTSMYLCASSLSRNYEQYFGPGTRLTVT.

The V call is TRBV18, the J call TRBJ1-4; D possibly corresponds to TRBD1 (6 bases). V was trimmed by 3 bases and J by 8 bases, leaving 13 bases between them. CDR1 and CDR2 from the germline V gene are KGHSH and LQKENI. The CDR3 consists of 14 residues. The CDR3 DNA follows: TGTGCCAGCTCACCGATGGGGCAGGGGGAAAAACTGTTTTTT. Translating gives CASSPMGQGEKLFF. Drawing the rest from reference TRBV18 and TRBJ1-4, the complete variable domain is NAGVMQNPRHLVRRRGQEARLRCSPMKGHSHVYWYRQLPEEGLKFMVYLQKENIIDESGMPKERFSAEFPKEGPSILRIQQVVRGDSAAYFCASSPMGQGEKLFFGSGTQLSVL.

This sequence joins TRBV7-2 and TRBJ1-3; D gene uncertain. This CDR3 contains 16 residues. The germline V and J ends were trimmed by 1 base and 0 bases, with 10 bases remaining between them. CDR1 is SGHTA, CDR2 FQGNSA, per germline. CDR3 region: CASSLGSKLSGNTIYF. The CDR3 bases are TGTGCCAGCAGCTTAGGTTCGAAGCTCTCTGGAAACACCATATATTTT.

The rearrangement links TRBV7-9 to TRBJ2-1; tentatively, D is TRBD1 or TRBD2 (5 bases each). The germline V gene encodes CDR1 SEHNR and CDR2 FQNEAQ (reference sequence). V was cut by 11 bases and J by 4 bases, with 18 bases left in between. CDR3 size: 14 residues. The CDR3 protein is CAGTGPSIYNEQFF. The CDR3 nucleotides read TGTGCCGGAACGGGACCCTCGATATACAATGAGCAGTTCTTC.

The chain has TRBV6-5 and TRBJ2-3, with D possibly being TRBD1 (5 bases). V dropped 7 bases and J dropped 0 bases, with 8 bases sitting between them. The germline CDR1 and CDR2 sequences are MNHEY and SVGAGI. The CDR3 is made up of 13 amino acids. This chain's CDR3 is CASKTDSTDTQYF. The CDR3 region has the DNA TGTGCCAGCAAGACAGATAGCACAGATACGCAGTATTTT.

This clone occurred a few times. V is TRBV30 and J is TRBJ2-7; D is undetermined. Trimming pared 3 bases from V and 1 base from J, leaving 16 bases between. Germline V gene sequence: CDR1 GTSNPN, CDR2 SVGIG (reference sequence). The CDR3 sequence is 15 residues long. The CDR3 DNA is TGTGCCTGGAGCCAAGTGGGCATGTATTCCTACGAGCAGTACTTC. It encodes CAWSQVGMYSYEQYF.

This chain uses TRBV5-6 with TRBJ2-7, with 7 bases identical to TRBD2. J gave up 3 bases and V 1 base, and 1 base lay outside the gene matches. This CDR3 contains 13 residues. The germline CDR1 and CDR2 sequences are SGHDT and YYEEEE. CDR3 sequence: CASSLLAGYEQYF. The CDR3 nucleotides read TGTGCCAGCAGCTTGTTAGCGGGCTACGAGCAGTACTTC.

The rearrangement uses TRBV5-6 and TRBJ1-2, with D perhaps matching TRBD1 (5 bases). Trimming shortened V by 2 bases and J by 4 bases, and 9 bases separated the two germline ends. The V gene's germline CDR1 is SGHDT and CDR2 YYEEEE. CDR3 length equals 13 residues. The CDR3 DNA sequence: TGTGCCAGCAGCTTCCCGACAGTCTATGGCTACACCTTC. The encoded protein is CASSFPTVYGYTF.

This clone occurred once. This chain links TRBV27 with TRBJ1-1; TRBD1 aligns across 11 bases. Germline assignment: CDR1 MNHEY and CDR2 SMNVEV (reference sequence). With V trimmed by 8 bases and J by 10 bases, 6 bases remained unmatched. CDR3 length equals 12 residues. The DNA of the CDR3 is TGTGCCAGCGCTCGGACAGGGGGCTTAGCTTTCTTT. It specifies CASARTGGLAFF.

The V and J genes are TRBV6-4 and TRBJ2-3, with D perhaps matching TRBD2 (7 bases). This CDR3 comprises 15 residues. Trimming took 4 bases from V and 2 from J, leaving 13 bases between them. From germline, CDR1 is MRHNA and CDR2 SNTAGT. CDR3 amino acids: CASSVGRGNTDTQYF. CDR3 coding DNA: TGTGCCAGCAGTGTTGGGAGGGGGAACACAGATACGCAGTATTTT.

The chain uses TRBV10-3 and TRBJ1-5, with D tentatively TRBD1 (5 bases). The CDR3 sequence is 15 residues long. Trimming cost V 8 bases and J 4 bases, with 18 bases left between them. Germline V gene sequence: CDR1 ENHRY, CDR2 SYGVKD. Written as DNA, the CDR3 is TGTGCCATCTCCGAGGTCGGGGGGACGAATCAGCCCCAGCATTTT. Amino acids: CAISEVGGTNQPQHF.

The V call is TRBV27, the J call TRBJ2-7; D is perhaps TRBD1 or TRBD2 (5 bases each). Per germline, CDR1 MNHEY and CDR2 SMNVEV (reference sequence). Deletions cut 0 bases from V and 3 bases from J, with 15 bases between. This CDR3 region has 16 residues. The CDR3 DNA is TGTGCCAGCAGTTTATCGAGGGACGGAAAAGACTACGAGCAGTACTTC. Amino acids: CASSLSRDGKDYEQYF.